The 27 T cell receptor beta chains below all came from one sample that was sequenced in a study of breast tumors, draining lymph nodes, adjacent tissues. Breast cancer patients provided tissue from their axillary draining lymph nodes. TCRdb called the multiplex PCR reads again in MiXCR, with one record for every CDR3 protein. The sample consists of about 180,000 distinct CDR3 sequences, 30% to 35% of them appearing once. The material sequenced was axillary lymph node tissue. The source of these receptors is a female donor with breast cancer. Some clones in this sample may be carry-over from other donors' samples.

The table lists this clonotype with a few counts. A single base separates this from a much larger clone, so it may be a read error. The CDR3: CASRHSFGANEKLFF. The CDR3 bases are TGTGCCAGCAGGCACTCCTTCGGGGCTAATGAAAAACTGTTTTTT. The chain links TRBV6-1 to TRBJ1-4; D unresolved. The CDR3 covers 15 residues. Germline V gives CDR1 MNHNS, CDR2 SASEGT. Trimming pared 6 bases from V and 3 bases from J, leaving 14 bases between.

This chain links TRBV24-1 with TRBJ2-5; D gene ambiguous. CDR1 is KGHDR, CDR2 SFDVKD, per germline. V shed 3 bases and J shed 9 bases, with 16 bases lying between them. This CDR3 region has 14 residues. CDR3 coding DNA: TGTGCCACCAGTGATGCCAAAGGTAGCTCGTCCCAGTACTTC. This translates into CATSDAKGSSSQYF.

Concerning this clonotype itself: This may stem from a read error, because a much larger clone lies one nucleotide away. The chain combines TRBV6-1 with TRBJ2-3; maybe TRBD2 (5 bases). Germline values: CDR1 MNHNS, CDR2 SASEGT. This CDR3 contains 13 residues. Trimming stripped 9 bases from V and 2 bases from J, with 12 bases between. In nucleotides, the CDR3 is TGTGCCAGTAAGCCGGGGTACACAGATACGCAGTATTTT. Translating it yields CASKPGYTDTQYF.

This clonotype was seen at least ten times. The V and J genes are TRBV20-1 and TRBJ2-3; D is unclear. This CDR3 has 15 residues. Germline loops: CDR1 DFQATT, CDR2 SNEGSKA (reference sequence). V was cut by 1 base and J by 0 bases, with 11 bases left in between. The CDR3 DNA reads TGCAGTGCTAGAGTTTGGACGCAAAGCACAGATACGCAGTATTTT. Encoded protein: CSARVWTQSTDTQYF.

Details on this clonotype: Its ends do not fully match the called genes, so a read error is possible. The J gene is TRBJ2-7, the V gene TRBV20-1; D uncertain. The CDR3 is made up of 11 amino acids. Germline CDR1 DFQATT, CDR2 SNEGSKA (reference sequence). CDR3 loop: CSARVGYEQYF. The CDR3 DNA follows: TGCAGTGCCAGAGTGGGCTACGAGCAGTACTTC.

This clonotype has a count of ten or more. This rearrangement joins TRBV6-1 to TRBJ1-5; D is unclear. The germline V and J ends were trimmed by 7 bases and 4 bases, with 11 bases remaining between them. Looked up from germline, CDR1 is MNHNS and CDR2 is SASEGT. This CDR3 has 13 residues. Here the CDR3 DNA reads TGTGCCAGCATAGATCAAGGGAATCAGCCCCAGCATTTT. Amino acids: CASIDQGNQPQHF.

There are many counts of this clonotype. This chain uses TRBV12-3 or TRBV12-4 with TRBJ2-1, with 7 bases fitting TRBD2. The CDR3 is 14 amino acids. J lost 9 bases, V lost 5 bases, and 10 bases had no gene match. DNA of the CDR3: TGTGCCAGCAGTGATCCCAGCGGGGCAGGTGAGCAGTTCTTC. This codes for CASSDPSGAGEQFF.

This clonotype appeared many times. The V and J genes are TRBV6-5 and TRBJ2-2, with 7 bases identical to TRBD2. The CDR3 consists of 14 residues. V lost 7 bases to trimming and J lost 2 bases; unmatched junction nucleotides: 4. CDR1 and CDR2 (germline): MNHEY, SVGAGI. CDR3 nucleotide sequence: TGTGCCAGCACAAGGGACTATAACACCGGGGAGCTGTTTTTT. Amino acid sequence: CASTRDYNTGELFF.

This clonotype was observed at least ten times. The rearrangement uses TRBV9 and TRBJ2-2; D tentatively reads TRBD1 or TRBD2 (5 bases each). The V end lost 6 bases, the J end lost 0 bases, and 12 bases lay between the germline ends. Germline CDR1 is SGDLS and CDR2 is YYNGEE. This CDR3 is 15 amino acids long. The CDR3 DNA is TGTGCCAGCACACTTGGGGGATCGAACACCGGGGAGCTGTTTTTT. Translation gives CASTLGGSNTGELFF. Together with reference TRBV9 and TRBJ2-2, the CDR3 gives the full variable domain: DSGVTQTPKHLITATGQRVTLRCSPRSGDLSVYWYQQSLDQGLQFLIQYYNGEERAKGNILERFSAQQFPDLHSELNLSSLELGDSALYFCASTLGGSNTGELFFGEGSRLTVL.

This clonotype was detected many times. V gene TRBV24-1 combines with J gene TRBJ2-1, with D uncertain. Germline assignment: CDR1 KGHDR and CDR2 SFDVKD. V gave up 3 bases and J gave up 1 base, with 15 bases separating them. This CDR3 region has 17 residues. CDR3 bases: TGTGCCACCAGTGATGCCGCATGGACGGAATCCTACAATGAGCAGTTCTTC. It specifies CATSDAAWTESYNEQFF.

Comments on this clonotype: The CDR3 end shows no conserved phenylalanine or tryptophan, and so a read error is likely. This sequence joins TRBV24-1 and TRBJ2-3; 10 bases are a match to TRBD1. CDR1 is KGHDR, CDR2 SFDVKD, per germline. There are 20 residues in the CDR3. The chain's CDR3 is CVTSDLDRGRRPTSTDTQYL. As DNA, the CDR3 is TGTGTCACCAGTGATCTAGACAGGGGGCGAAGACCAACTAGCACAGATACGCAGTATCTT.

This clonotype was found many times. The chain carries TRBV25-1 and TRBJ2-7; 7 bases are a match to TRBD2. V lost 0 bases and J lost 0; bases outside the gene matches: 2. Per the germline V gene, CDR1 is MGHDK and CDR2 is SYGVNS. The CDR3 spans 15 residues. The CDR3 sequence is CASSEYGGGSYEQYF. CDR3 sequence (DNA): TGTGCCAGCAGTGAATATGGGGGGGGCTCCTACGAGCAGTACTTC.

This clonotype was counted a few times. The J gene is TRBJ1-5, the V gene TRBV5-6; D is uncertain. In germline, CDR1 is SGHDT, CDR2 YYEEEE. The germline V and J ends were trimmed by 4 bases and 7 bases, with 15 bases remaining between them. The CDR3 spans 14 residues. This CDR3 is CASSPMGALQPQHF. CDR3 in DNA: TGTGCCAGCAGCCCGATGGGTGCGTTGCAGCCCCAGCATTTT.

V and J are TRBV28 and TRBJ1-1; tentatively, D is TRBD1 (5 bases). Germline V gives CDR1 MDHEN, CDR2 SYDVKM. V was trimmed by 6 bases and J by 0 bases, leaving 20 bases between them. The CDR3 sequence is 17 residues long. The CDR3 reads CASRRLGRSILNTEAFF. CDR3 bases: TGTGCCAGCAGACGTTTGGGACGGTCTATTTTGAACACTGAAGCTTTCTTT.

In its sample, this clonotype was seen many times. The chain joins TRBV19 to TRBJ2-7; D gene uncertain. V lost 3 bases and J lost 6, with 15 bases in between. In germline, CDR1 is LNHDA, CDR2 SQIVND (reference sequence). The CDR3 is made up of 14 amino acids. The CDR3 DNA sequence: TGTGCCAGTAGTATCCTTGCCCCTCCGGGCGAGCAGTACTTC. Its protein product is CASSILAPPGEQYF.

This clonotype was observed at least ten times. The chain employs TRBV6-5 and TRBJ1-3; D gene uncertain. There are 16 residues in the CDR3. V was shortened by 0 bases and J by 0 bases, with 9 bases between the two germline ends. Germline CDR1 is MNHEY and CDR2 is SVGAGI. CDR3 region: CASSYSTADSGNTIYF. In DNA form, the CDR3 reads TGTGCCAGCAGTTACTCGACGGCAGACTCTGGAAACACCATATATTTT.

The rearrangement links TRBV2 to TRBJ2-5; D call uncertain. This CDR3 is 10 amino acids long. Per germline, CDR1 SNHLY and CDR2 FYNNEI. Trimming took off 8 bases at V and 1 base at J, with 2 bases between the two ends. The chain's CDR3 is CASPQETQYF. Here the CDR3 DNA reads TGTGCCAGCCCCCAAGAGACCCAGTACTTC. Complete variable domain (other parts from reference TRBV2 and TRBJ2-5): EPEVTQTPSHQVTQMGQEVILRCVPISNHLYFYWYRQILGQKVEFLVSFYNNEISEKSEIFDDQFSVERPDGSNFTLKIRSTKLEDSAMYFCASPQETQYFGPGTRLLVL.

Note on this clonotype: With a much larger clone just one base away, this may be a read error. This chain uses TRBV18 with TRBJ2-3; maybe TRBD2 (5 bases). The V end was cut by 2 bases, the J end by 12 bases, with 21 bases between. The CDR3 runs to 15 residues. Germline V lookup: CDR1 KGHSH, CDR2 LQKENI. The CDR3 spells CASSPKGLLASIQYF. The DNA for the CDR3 is TGTGCCAGCTCACCAAAAGGCCTGCTAGCCAGCATCCAGTATTTT.

This clonotype was counted many times. The chain is built from TRBV18 and TRBJ1-6; tentatively, D is TRBD1 (6 bases). Germline V lookup: CDR1 KGHSH, CDR2 LQKENI. The CDR3 is made up of 14 amino acids. The germline V and J ends were trimmed by 5 bases and 7 bases, with 12 bases remaining between them. The CDR3 region is CASSSGTPNSPLHF. The CDR3 nucleotides read TGTGCCAGCTCATCCGGGACACCGAATTCACCCCTCCACTTT.

This clonotype was detected ten times or more. A read error may explain this, as a much larger clone is one base away. This chain connects TRBV20-1 to TRBJ1-6, with D unclear. The germline CDR1 and CDR2 sequences are DFQATT and SNEGSKA (reference sequence). The CDR3 totals 15 residues. The CDR3 spells CSARDRSSYTSPLHF. The CDR3 DNA is TGCAGTGCTAGGGACCGCAGCTCCTATACTTCACCCCTCCACTTT.

This clonotype was picked up many times. A much larger clone sits a single nucleotide away, making a read error possible. The CDR3 sequence is CSATGQGTSAANVLTF. In DNA, the CDR3 is TGCAGTGCAACGGGACAGGGGACCTCTGCGGCCAACGTCCTGACTTTC. J is TRBJ2-6 and V is TRBV20-1, with 10 bases identical to TRBD1. The germline gives CDR1 DFQATT, CDR2 SNEGSKA (reference sequence). This CDR3 spans 16 amino acids.

In its sample, this clonotype was seen many times. The rearrangement uses TRBV4-1 and TRBJ1-6; 11 bases are a match to TRBD1. The CDR3 covers 15 residues. J gave up 8 bases and V 4 bases, and 4 bases lay outside the gene matches. Germline lookup yields CDR1 MGHRA and CDR2 YSYEKL. The CDR3 protein is CASSLSDRGHSPLHF. The CDR3 bases are TGCGCCAGCAGCCTCTCGGACAGGGGGCATTCACCCCTCCACTTT.

The sample holds many counts of this clonotype. The genes are TRBV5-6 and TRBJ1-2; TRBD1 matches 7 bases. CDR1 is SGHDT and CDR2 is YYEEEE in the germline V gene. The CDR3 runs 16 residues. The J segment lost 3 bases and the V segment lost 5 bases, leaving 13 bases of the junction unmatched. CDR3 region: CASRNRDSQRDYGYTF. The CDR3 DNA follows: TGTGCCAGCAGAAATAGGGACAGCCAAAGGGACTATGGCTACACCTTC.

This clonotype has a count of ten or more. This chain connects TRBV4-2 to TRBJ2-2, with D perhaps matching TRBD2 (7 bases). V lost 5 bases and J 0 bases, leaving 13 bases between the germline ends. CDR1 is LGHNA and CDR2 is YNFKEQ in the germline V gene. The CDR3 spans 16 residues. The CDR3, as DNA: TGTGCCAGCAGCTGGGGGGGCGATCCGAACACCGGGGAGCTGTTTTTT. Protein: CASSWGGDPNTGELFF.

This clonotype showed up many times. The chain recombines TRBV5-6 with TRBJ2-1, with 7 bases identical to TRBD1. Germline CDR1 SGHDT, CDR2 YYEEEE. Trimming took 0 bases from V and 9 from J; bases not matched to a gene: 12. This CDR3 is 16 amino acids long. CDR3 sequence: CASSLELTGMLGEQFF. The CDR3 DNA sequence: TGTGCCAGCAGCTTGGAGCTGACAGGGATGCTGGGTGAGCAGTTCTTC.

On this clonotype itself: A read error is possible here, since a much larger clone lies one base away. This sequence joins TRBV18 and TRBJ2-1; 8 bases are shared with TRBD1. The CDR3 length is 13 residues. The trim removed 3 bases at V and 5 bases at J, leaving 0 bases unmatched. Germline CDR1 KGHSH, CDR2 LQKENI. CDR3 sequence (DNA): TGTGCCAGCTCACCGGACAGGGACAATGAGCAGTTCTTC. Protein: CASSPDRDNEQFF.

This clonotype was seen at least ten times. This chain uses TRBV7-9 with TRBJ2-1, with D maybe TRBD2 (6 bases). The V end was cut by 4 bases, the J end by 6 bases, with 13 bases between. The CDR3 is made up of 14 amino acids. Germline CDR1 SEHNR, CDR2 FQNEAQ (reference sequence). In DNA form, the CDR3 reads TGTGCCAGCAGCTCGGGACTCCTGGGCAATGAGCAGTTCTTC. It is translated as CASSSGLLGNEQFF.